The 26 T cell receptor beta chains below all came from one sample that was sequenced in a study of blood T cell repertoires in COVID-19. The assay was immunoSEQ multiplex PCR, and TCRdb's table has in-frame clones only and misses some. The repertoire holds 200,000 to 250,000 clones, with 65% to 85% as singletons. The sequenced sample was peripheral blood. All receptors come from a woman in her twenties or thirties with COVID-19, enrolled during active disease.

The chain has TRBV5-1 and TRBJ2-1; 8 bases are a match to TRBD2. V shed 4 bases and J 7 bases; nucleotides not matched to a gene: 13. The CDR3 contains 16 residues. Germline assignment: CDR1 SGHRS and CDR2 YFSETQ. Written as DNA, the CDR3 is TGCGCCAGCAGCCTGGACCCCGGGACTAGTGATAATGAGCAGTTCTTC. Its translation is CASSLDPGTSDNEQFF.

The chain combines TRBV6-2 or TRBV6-3 with TRBJ1-4; no firm D call. Germline V CDR1 and CDR2: MNHEY, SVGEGT. Trimming shortened V by 4 bases and J by 5 bases, and 20 bases separated the two germline ends. The CDR3 contains 17 residues. DNA for the CDR3: TGTGCCAGCAGTTCCGCTGAGGTCGGGGTGTGGAATGAAAAACTGTTTTTT. Translated: CASSSAEVGVWNEKLFF.

The V and J genes are TRBV5-4 and TRBJ1-2, with D possibly being TRBD1 (5 bases). From germline, CDR1 is SGHNT and CDR2 YYREEE (reference sequence). The CDR3 covers 15 residues. Between the trimmed V and J ends, which lost 2 bases and 4 bases, there was a span of 15 bases. The CDR3 spells CASSLPIGDGYGYTF. CDR3 DNA sequence: TGTGCCAGCAGCTTACCGATAGGGGATGGCTATGGCTACACCTTC.

The V gene is TRBV29-1, the J gene TRBJ2-7; D not resolved. V was trimmed by 2 bases and J by 0 bases, leaving 8 bases between them. Germline V gives CDR1 SQVTM, CDR2 ANQGSEA. This CDR3 contains 13 residues. CDR3 protein: CSVELGSSYEQYF. The CDR3 DNA follows: TGCAGCGTTGAACTTGGTAGCTCCTACGAGCAGTACTTC.

The rearrangement joins TRBV19 to TRBJ2-2, with D maybe TRBD2 (6 bases). The CDR3 totals 14 residues. The V end was cut by 6 bases, the J end by 5 bases, with 13 bases between. CDR1 and CDR2 from the germline V gene are LNHDA and SQIVND (reference sequence). The DNA of the CDR3 is TGTGCCAGTAGCCAGACTAGTGGGACCGGGGAGCTGTTTTTT. Translating it yields CASSQTSGTGELFF.

This chain joins TRBV5-1 and TRBJ2-1, with TRBD2 identical over 13 bases. J gave up 8 bases and V 4 bases, and 6 bases lay outside the gene matches. CDR3 length equals 15 residues. Germline-derived CDR1 and CDR2 are SGHRS and YFSETQ. Written as DNA, the CDR3 is TGCGCCAGCAGCCCCCAGGGACTAGCGGGATATGAGCAGTTCTTC. Its protein is CASSPQGLAGYEQFF.

The rearrangement uses TRBV2 and TRBJ2-7; 7 bases match TRBD1. The CDR3 extends over 13 amino acids. Germline V gives CDR1 SNHLY, CDR2 FYNNEI. V dropped 7 bases and J dropped 3; count of bases not matched to a gene: 6. CDR3: CASNNRDSYEQYF. The CDR3 DNA sequence: TGTGCCAGCAATAACAGGGACAGCTACGAGCAGTACTTC. Variable domain in full (rest from reference TRBV2 and TRBJ2-7): EPEVTQTPSHQVTQMGQEVILRCVPISNHLYFYWYRQILGQKVEFLVSFYNNEISEKSEIFDDQFSVERPDGSNFTLKIRSTKLEDSAMYFCASNNRDSYEQYFGPGTRLTVT.

CDR3 sequence: CATSNRDRADTQYF. The CDR3 DNA sequence: TGTGCCACCAGCAACCGGGACAGAGCAGATACGCAGTATTTT. The rearrangement links TRBV15 to TRBJ2-3; TRBD1 aligns across 7 bases. The V and J ends lost 4 bases and 4 bases, in that order; junction bases with no gene match: 5. CDR3 length: 14 amino acids. In germline, CDR1 is LNHNV, CDR2 YYDKDF (reference sequence).

The chain is built from TRBV5-5 and TRBJ2-7; TRBD2 might be the D (7 bases). V shed 4 bases and J shed 5 bases, with 19 bases lying between them. Germline V gives CDR1 SGHKS, CDR2 YYEKEE (reference sequence). This CDR3 spans 15 amino acids. As DNA, the CDR3 is TGTGCCAGCAGCCTGGCTGGGGGGGCTCACCACGAGCAGTACTTC. Residues: CASSLAGGAHHEQYF.

The rearrangement joins TRBV27 to TRBJ2-5, with TRBD2 identical over 7 bases. This CDR3 has 14 residues. The J segment lost 3 bases and the V segment lost 5 bases, leaving 6 bases of the junction unmatched. Germline V gene sequence: CDR1 MNHEY, CDR2 SMNVEV (reference sequence). The CDR3 region is CASSTIRGEETQYF. DNA for the CDR3: TGTGCCAGCAGTACCATACGGGGGGAAGAGACCCAGTACTTC.

This clone was seen only a few times. This chain connects TRBV2 to TRBJ1-1; D is perhaps TRBD1 (5 bases). This CDR3 is 13 amino acids long. Germline CDR1 is SNHLY and CDR2 is FYNNEI. V shed 5 bases and J shed 2 bases, with 9 bases lying between them. In DNA, the CDR3 is TGTGCCAGCAGTATTGGGACTAACACTGAAGCTTTCTTT. Its protein product is CASSIGTNTEAFF.

The V and J genes are TRBV19 and TRBJ2-7; 9 bases are shared with TRBD1. The CDR3 totals 14 residues. J lost 3 bases, V lost 4 bases, and 4 bases had no gene match. Germline CDR1 LNHDA, CDR2 SQIVND (reference sequence). The CDR3 sequence: CASSNRGLGYEQYF. Here the CDR3 DNA reads TGTGCCAGTAGTAACAGGGGGCTCGGCTACGAGCAGTACTTC.

The chain uses TRBV4-2 and TRBJ2-2; D gene uncertain. CDR1 and CDR2 (germline): LGHNA, YNFKEQ. Trimming removed 6 bases from V and 4 bases from J, with 6 bases in between. The length of the CDR3 is 12 residues. CDR3 in DNA: TGTGCCAGCAGGCGTGCCACCGGGGAGCTGTTTTTT. Amino acids: CASRRATGELFF.

The genes are TRBV19 and TRBJ1-5; 11 bases are shared with TRBD1. With V trimmed by 4 bases and J by 6 bases, 2 bases remained unmatched. Germline CDR1 is LNHDA and CDR2 is SQIVND (reference sequence). CDR3 size: 14 residues. CDR3 sequence (DNA): TGTGCCAGTAGTAGGGGACAGGGGGGTCAGCCCCAGCATTTT. Protein sequence: CASSRGQGGQPQHF. Full variable domain (rest looked up from reference TRBV19 and TRBJ1-5): DGGITQSPKYLFRKEGQNVTLSCEQNLNHDAMYWYRQDPGQGLRLIYYSQIVNDFQKGDIAEGYSVSREKKESFPLTVTSAQKNPTAFYLCASSRGQGGQPQHFGDGTRLSIL.

The J gene is TRBJ2-7, the V gene TRBV29-1, with TRBD1 matching over 8 bases. The CDR3 has 13 amino acids. Trimming removed 6 bases from V and 3 bases from J; junction bases left unmatched: 7. Per germline, CDR1 SQVTM and CDR2 ANQGSEA. CDR3 nucleotide sequence: TGCAGCGTCTCGGGACAGGAGGTCTACGAGCAGTACTTC. Translating gives CSVSGQEVYEQYF.

V gene TRBV23-1 combines with J gene TRBJ2-7; the D is unclear. TRBV23-1 is marked as an open reading frame, function uncertain. The CDR3 length is 12 residues. The V end was cut by 6 bases, the J end by 2 bases, with 8 bases between. The CDR3 reads CASSSVTYEQYF. The CDR3 DNA reads as TGCGCCAGCAGCTCAGTGACCTACGAGCAGTACTTC.

The V and J genes are TRBV9 and TRBJ2-1, with a tentative D call TRBD2 (5 bases). In germline, CDR1 is SGDLS, CDR2 YYNGEE. V was pared by 4 bases and J by 3 bases, with 11 bases between. The length of the CDR3 is 14 residues. CDR3 in amino acids: CASSSPGYYNEQFF. The DNA of the CDR3 is TGTGCCAGCAGCTCCCCGGGGTACTACAATGAGCAGTTCTTC. Based on the CDR3 plus reference TRBV9 and TRBJ2-1, the full variable domain is DSGVTQTPKHLITATGQRVTLRCSPRSGDLSVYWYQQSLDQGLQFLIQYYNGEERAKGNILERFSAQQFPDLHSELNLSSLELGDSALYFCASSSPGYYNEQFFGPGTRLTVL.

The genes are TRBV9 and TRBJ1-5; D not certain. V was cut by 0 bases and J by 5 bases, with 9 bases left in between. There are 14 residues in the CDR3. Germline loops: CDR1 SGDLS, CDR2 YYNGEE. The CDR3 loop reads CASSVGTEDQPQHF. For the CDR3, the DNA is TGTGCCAGCAGCGTAGGAACGGAGGATCAGCCCCAGCATTTT.

This clone was counted a single time. The CDR3 reads CASSPGGAGVGPTSYNEQFF. The CDR3 DNA sequence: TGTGCCAGCAGCCCCGGGGGAGCGGGGGTAGGACCGACGTCCTACAATGAGCAGTTCTTC. The chain joins TRBV9 to TRBJ2-1, with 8 bases identical to TRBD2. The germline CDR1 and CDR2 sequences are SGDLS and YYNGEE. J gave up 1 base and V 4 bases, and 19 bases lay outside the gene matches. The CDR3 totals 20 residues.

The CDR3 DNA reads as TGTGCCAGCAGTTACCGGGACATAGGGGATTCACCCCTCCACTTT. It yields the protein CASSYRDIGDSPLHF. V and J are TRBV6-5 and TRBJ1-6, with D possibly being TRBD1 (6 bases). The CDR3 runs 15 residues. Deletions cut 2 bases from V and 8 bases from J, with 13 bases between. In germline, CDR1 is MNHEY, CDR2 SVGAGI.

This chain joins TRBV6-2 or TRBV6-3 and TRBJ2-1; no clear D. The germline V gene encodes CDR1 MNHEY and CDR2 SVGEGT. V lost 4 bases and J 8 bases, leaving 6 bases between the germline ends. The CDR3 extends over 11 amino acids. Written as DNA, the CDR3 is TGTGCCAGCAGTTCCCGGTATGAGCAGTTCTTC. Amino acid sequence: CASSSRYEQFF.

The rearrangement joins TRBV10-3 to TRBJ1-1, with a possible D match to TRBD1 (6 bases). From germline, CDR1 is ENHRY and CDR2 SYGVKD. CDR3 length: 15 amino acids. V lost 0 bases and J 1 base, leaving 9 bases between the germline ends. CDR3 region: CAISESRGQNTEAFF. Here the CDR3 DNA reads TGTGCCATCAGTGAGTCGAGGGGACAGAACACTGAAGCTTTCTTT.

The gene calls are TRBV11-2 and TRBJ2-5; 12 bases align to TRBD1. CDR1 and CDR2 (germline): SGHAT, FQNNGV. J gave up 5 bases and V 1 base, and 5 bases lay outside the gene matches. The CDR3 contains 16 residues. The CDR3 DNA reads as TGTGCCAGCAGCTTAGGGGGACAGGGGGCCGGGGAGACCCAGTACTTC. It translates to CASSLGGQGAGETQYF.

J is TRBJ2-7 and V is TRBV19, with TRBD1 matching 7 bases. The V and J ends lost 6 bases and 2 bases, in that order; junction bases with no gene match: 13. CDR3 length: 16 residues. The germline V gene has CDR1 LNHDA and CDR2 SQIVND (reference sequence). CDR3 region: CASRRTGALSPYEQYF. The CDR3 DNA reads TGTGCCAGTAGAAGAACAGGGGCCCTATCTCCCTACGAGCAGTACTTC. Full variable domain (outside the CDR3, taken from reference TRBV19 and TRBJ2-7): DGGITQSPKYLFRKEGQNVTLSCEQNLNHDAMYWYRQDPGQGLRLIYYSQIVNDFQKGDIAEGYSVSREKKESFPLTVTSAQKNPTAFYLCASRRTGALSPYEQYFGPGTRLTVT.

The CDR3 DNA follows: TGCAGCGTTGAGCGTACTACTGAAGCTTTCTTT. This encodes CSVERTTEAFF. This chain connects TRBV29-1 to TRBJ1-1; D call uncertain. The V gene lost 3 bases and the J gene lost 5 bases, with 7 bases spanning the gap. The germline gives CDR1 SQVTM, CDR2 ANQGSEA. This CDR3 contains 11 residues.

The chain has TRBV11-2 and TRBJ2-1, with 8 nucleotides matching TRBD2. The germline V gene has CDR1 SGHAT and CDR2 FQNNGV. This CDR3 is 19 amino acids long. The J segment lost 0 bases and the V segment lost 0 bases, leaving 10 bases of the junction unmatched. The CDR3 sequence is CASSLDLTAGVSSYNEQFF. The CDR3 DNA reads TGTGCCAGCAGCTTAGATCTCACAGCGGGGGTGAGCTCCTACAATGAGCAGTTCTTC.